The table lists the clone carrying this T cell receptor beta chain with a count of one. These data come from a study of control samples from healthy donors and cancer patients. Only in-frame clones appear in the TCRdb table, and some are missing; sequencing was by immunoSEQ multiplex PCR. The table lists roughly 130,000 clones, approximately 92% of them singletons, with about 2.6% in the top ten. Trimming removed 3 bases at V and 8 bases at J, with 19 bases between. Germline CDR1 is LNHDA and CDR2 is SQIVND (reference sequence). The CDR3 contains 15 residues. The receptor's source is a man younger than 35 in good health. The material sequenced was blood. The chain employs TRBV19 and TRBJ1-2; weak D call: TRBD1 (5 bases). In nucleotides, the CDR3 is TGTGCCAGTAGTATGAGCTCGGGCAGGGTGAGGGGCTACACCTTC. It specifies CASSMSSGRVRGYTF.